This T cell receptor (beta chain) comes out of a study of blood T cells in healthy people across ages. Overall study findings and caveats: Compared with aged donors, long-lived donors showed fewer expanded clones, suggesting selection. Among T cells, TCR beta diversity per million cells dropped roughly linearly as age rose.

For the second PCR, which ran for roughly 7 to 11 cycles, a sample-barcoded 5' primer and a J-beta primer mix were used. TCRdb analysed the 5' RACE reads with MiXCR anew, one entry per CDR3 protein. The sample lists about 1,600,000 distinct CDR3 sequences; roughly 45% were seen once. With regard to this clonotype: Antigen: not known.

This CDR3 has 16 residues. V shed 4 bases and J 2 bases; nucleotides not matched to a gene: 7. The V gene's germline CDR1 is LGHNA and CDR2 YNFKEQ. The sample comprised blood. The receptor comes from a woman aged 18-29 years in good health. The gene calls are TRBV4-2 and TRBJ2-5; 10 bases line up with TRBD2. CDR3 sequence reads: CASSRASAGGQETQYF. CDR3 coding DNA: TGTGCCAGCAGCCGAGCGTCAGCGGGAGGGCAAGAGACCCAGTACTTC.